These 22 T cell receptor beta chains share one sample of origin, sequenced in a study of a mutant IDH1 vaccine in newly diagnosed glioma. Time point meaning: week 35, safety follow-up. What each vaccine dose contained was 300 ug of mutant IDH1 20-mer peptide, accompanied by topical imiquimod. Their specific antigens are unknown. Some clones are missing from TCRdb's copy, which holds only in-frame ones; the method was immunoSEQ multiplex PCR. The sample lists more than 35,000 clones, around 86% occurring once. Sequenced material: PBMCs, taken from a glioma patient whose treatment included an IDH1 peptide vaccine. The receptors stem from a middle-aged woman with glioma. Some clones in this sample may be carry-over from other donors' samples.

The CDR3: CASSGGLADEQYF. The CDR3 DNA reads as TGTGCCAGCAGCGGGGGACTAGCGGACGAGCAGTACTTC. The gene calls are TRBV28 and TRBJ2-7, with 11 bases lining up with TRBD2. There are 13 residues in the CDR3. The ends lost 6 bases at V and 5 bases at J; junction bases unmatched: 3. The germline gives CDR1 MDHEN, CDR2 SYDVKM.

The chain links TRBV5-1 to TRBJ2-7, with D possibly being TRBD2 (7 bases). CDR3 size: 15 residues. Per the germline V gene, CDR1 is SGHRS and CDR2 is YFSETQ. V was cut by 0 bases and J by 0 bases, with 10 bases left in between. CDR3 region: CASSLEGGNSYEQYF. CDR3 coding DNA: TGCGCCAGCAGCTTGGAGGGGGGGAACTCCTACGAGCAGTACTTC.

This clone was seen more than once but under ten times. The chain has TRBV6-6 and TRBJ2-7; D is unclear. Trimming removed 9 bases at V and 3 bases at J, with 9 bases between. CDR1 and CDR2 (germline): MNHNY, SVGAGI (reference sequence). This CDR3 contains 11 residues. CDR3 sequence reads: CASQISYEQYF. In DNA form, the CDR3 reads TGTGCCAGTCAGATCAGCTACGAGCAGTACTTC.

The CDR3 nucleotides are TGTGCCAGCCAGGCCCCCGGGACAGTACATGAAAAACTGTTTTTT. Translation gives CASQAPGTVHEKLFF. This chain connects TRBV18 to TRBJ1-4; 7 nucleotides line up with TRBD1. Germline V gene data show CDR1 as KGHSH and CDR2 as LQKENI. This CDR3 comprises 15 residues. J lost 6 bases, V lost 8 bases, and 12 bases had no gene match.

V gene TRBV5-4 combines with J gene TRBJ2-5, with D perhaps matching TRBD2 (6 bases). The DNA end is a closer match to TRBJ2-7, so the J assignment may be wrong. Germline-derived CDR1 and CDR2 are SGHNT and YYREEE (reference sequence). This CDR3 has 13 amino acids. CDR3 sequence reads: CASSLRGGYEQYF. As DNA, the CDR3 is TGTGCCAGCAGCTTGCGGGGAGGATACGAGCAGTACTTC.

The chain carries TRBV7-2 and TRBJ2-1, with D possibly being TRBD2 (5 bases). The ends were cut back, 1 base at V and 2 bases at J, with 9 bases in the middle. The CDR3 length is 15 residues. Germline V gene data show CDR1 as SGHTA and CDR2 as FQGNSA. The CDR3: CASSLGTSPYNEQFF. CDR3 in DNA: TGTGCCAGCAGCTTAGGGACTTCGCCCTACAATGAGCAGTTCTTC. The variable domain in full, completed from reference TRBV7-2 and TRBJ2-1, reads GAGVSQSPSNKVTEKGKDVELRCDPISGHTALYWYRQSLGQGLEFLIYFQGNSAPDKSGLPSDRFSAERTGGSVSTLTIQRTQQEDSAVYLCASSLGTSPYNEQFFGPGTRLTVL.

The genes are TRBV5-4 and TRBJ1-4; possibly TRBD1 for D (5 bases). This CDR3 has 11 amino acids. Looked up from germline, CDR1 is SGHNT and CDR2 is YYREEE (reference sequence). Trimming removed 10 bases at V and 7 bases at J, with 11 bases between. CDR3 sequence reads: CAGGDGEKLFF. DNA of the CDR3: TGTGCCGGGGGAGACGGTGAAAAACTGTTTTTT.

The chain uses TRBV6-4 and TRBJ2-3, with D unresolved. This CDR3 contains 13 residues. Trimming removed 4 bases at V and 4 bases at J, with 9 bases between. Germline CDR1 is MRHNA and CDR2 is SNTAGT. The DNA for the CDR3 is TGTGCCAGCAGTGCAAAGATCGCAGATACGCAGTATTTT. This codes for CASSAKIADTQYF.

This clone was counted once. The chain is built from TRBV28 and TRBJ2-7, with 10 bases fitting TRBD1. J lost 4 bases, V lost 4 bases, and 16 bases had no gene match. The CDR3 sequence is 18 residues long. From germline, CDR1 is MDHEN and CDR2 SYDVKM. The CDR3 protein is CASSSKSGTGALRYEQYF. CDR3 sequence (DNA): TGTGCCAGCAGTTCCAAGTCAGGGACAGGGGCCTTGAGATACGAGCAGTACTTC.

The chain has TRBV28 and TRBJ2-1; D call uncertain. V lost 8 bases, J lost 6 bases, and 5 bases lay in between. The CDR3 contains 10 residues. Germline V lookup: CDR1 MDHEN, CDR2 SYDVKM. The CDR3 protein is CASSSNEQFF. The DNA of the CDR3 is TGTGCCAGCTCCAGCAATGAGCAGTTCTTC.

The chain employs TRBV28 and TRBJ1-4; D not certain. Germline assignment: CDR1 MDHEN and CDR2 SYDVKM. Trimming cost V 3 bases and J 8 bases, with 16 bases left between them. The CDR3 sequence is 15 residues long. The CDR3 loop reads CASSLMASLREKLFF. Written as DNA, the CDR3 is TGTGCCAGCAGTTTGATGGCCTCTCTGCGCGAAAAACTGTTTTTT.

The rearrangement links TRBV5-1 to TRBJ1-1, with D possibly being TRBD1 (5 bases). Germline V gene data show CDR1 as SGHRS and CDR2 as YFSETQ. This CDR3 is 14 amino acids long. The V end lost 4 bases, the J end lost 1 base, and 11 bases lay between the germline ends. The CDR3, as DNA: TGCGCCAGCAGCCAGGTCGGGGGGAACACTGAAGCTTTCTTT. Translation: CASSQVGGNTEAFF.

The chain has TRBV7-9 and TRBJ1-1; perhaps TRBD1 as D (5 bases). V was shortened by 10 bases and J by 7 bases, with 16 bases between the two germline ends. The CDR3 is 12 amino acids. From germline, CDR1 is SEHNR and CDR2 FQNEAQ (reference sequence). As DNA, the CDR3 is TGTGCCACAGGGAGGGGAAGGGATGAAGCTTTCTTT. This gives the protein CATGRGRDEAFF. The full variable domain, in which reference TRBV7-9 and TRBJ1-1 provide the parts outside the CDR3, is DTGVSQNPRHKITKRGQNVTFRCDPISEHNRLYWYRQTLGQGPEFLTYFQNEAQLEKSRLLSDRFSAERPKGSFSTLEIQRTEQGDSAMYLCATGRGRDEAFFGQGTRLTVV.

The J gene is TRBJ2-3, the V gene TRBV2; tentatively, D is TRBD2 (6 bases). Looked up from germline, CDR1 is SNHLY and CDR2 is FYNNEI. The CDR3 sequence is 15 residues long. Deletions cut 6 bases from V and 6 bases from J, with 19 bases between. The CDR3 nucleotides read TGTGCCAGCAGCACGTTATCATTTGGGGGGGATACGCAGTATTTT. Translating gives CASSTLSFGGDTQYF.

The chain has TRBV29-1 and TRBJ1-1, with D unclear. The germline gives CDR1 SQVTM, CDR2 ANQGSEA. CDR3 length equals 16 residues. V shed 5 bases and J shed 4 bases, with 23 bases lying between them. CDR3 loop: CSVSTPRWGAATEAFF. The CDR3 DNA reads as TGCAGCGTTTCCACCCCGCGGTGGGGAGCAGCCACTGAAGCTTTCTTT.

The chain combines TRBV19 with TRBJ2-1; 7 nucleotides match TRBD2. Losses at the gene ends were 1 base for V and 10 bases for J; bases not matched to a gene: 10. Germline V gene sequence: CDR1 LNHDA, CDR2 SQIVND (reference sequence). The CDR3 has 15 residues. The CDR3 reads CASSIGLAPTVEQFF. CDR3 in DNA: TGTGCCAGTAGTATAGGACTAGCACCTACCGTCGAGCAGTTCTTC.

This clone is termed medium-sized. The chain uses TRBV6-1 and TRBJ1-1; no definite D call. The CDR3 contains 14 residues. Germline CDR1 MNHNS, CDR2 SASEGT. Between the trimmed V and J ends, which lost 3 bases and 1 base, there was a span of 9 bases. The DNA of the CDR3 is TGTGCCAGCAGTGACAGAGTCGGGAACACTGAAGCTTTCTTT. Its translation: CASSDRVGNTEAFF.

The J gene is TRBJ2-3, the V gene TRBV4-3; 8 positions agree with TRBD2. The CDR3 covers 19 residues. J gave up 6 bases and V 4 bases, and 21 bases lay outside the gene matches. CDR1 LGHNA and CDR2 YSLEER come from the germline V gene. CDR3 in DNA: TGCGCCAGCAGCCGTCTCGACCCTAGAGCGGGGCGGGGGGCGGATACGCAGTATTTT. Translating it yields CASSRLDPRAGRGADTQYF.

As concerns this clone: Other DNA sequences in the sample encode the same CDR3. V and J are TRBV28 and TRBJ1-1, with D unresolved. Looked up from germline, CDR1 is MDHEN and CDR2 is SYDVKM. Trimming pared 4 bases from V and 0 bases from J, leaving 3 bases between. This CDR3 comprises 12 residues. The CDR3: CASSSVNTEAFF. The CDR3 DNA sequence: TGTGCCAGCAGTTCGGTGAACACTGAAGCTTTCTTT.

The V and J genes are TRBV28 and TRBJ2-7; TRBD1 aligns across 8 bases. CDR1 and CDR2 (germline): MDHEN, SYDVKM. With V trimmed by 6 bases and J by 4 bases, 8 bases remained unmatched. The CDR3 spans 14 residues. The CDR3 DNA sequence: TGTGCCAGCAGGTACAACAGGGGGTTTTACGAGCAGTACTTC. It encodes CASRYNRGFYEQYF.

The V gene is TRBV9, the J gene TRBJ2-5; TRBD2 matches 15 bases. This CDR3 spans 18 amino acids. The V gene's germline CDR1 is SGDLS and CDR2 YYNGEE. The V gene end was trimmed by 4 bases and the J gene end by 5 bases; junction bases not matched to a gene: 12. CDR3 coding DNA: TGTGCCAGCAGCCCGGGACTAGCGGGAGGCGTATTTCTGGAGACCCAGTACTTC. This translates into CASSPGLAGGVFLETQYF.

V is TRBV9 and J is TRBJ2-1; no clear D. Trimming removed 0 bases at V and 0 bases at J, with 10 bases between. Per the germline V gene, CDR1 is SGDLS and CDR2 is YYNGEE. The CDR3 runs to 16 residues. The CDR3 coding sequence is TGTGCCAGCAGCGTAGGTTTGGGAATCTCCTACAATGAGCAGTTCTTC. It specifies CASSVGLGISYNEQFF.